This TCR beta chain originates from a study of human T cells and chemical hapten exposure. Study-wide background: Subjects had 2% DPC placed on roughly 2 cm by roughly 2 cm of upper inner arm skin for sensitization. Predominantly women, the patients had alopecia areata, totalis or universalis.

Each CDR3 protein gets one entry after TCRdb re-called the RACE reads with MiXCR. The sample lists some 340,000 distinct CDR3 sequences; approximately 6.9% were seen once. This CDR3 has 16 amino acids. Time point described: patch test 1, 2 weeks after DPC sensitization. Treatment indicated: therapeutic diphenylcyclopropenone sensitization with weekly scalp DPC. This clonotype was seen more than once but under ten times. The sequencing used whole blood, collected in connection with sensitization to the hapten diphenylcyclopropenone (DPC). The chain combines TRBV21-1 with TRBJ1-5; TRBD1 is taken as the D call from the table, unchecked against the DNA. TRBV21-1 counts as a pseudogene. The source of this sequence is a woman aged 18 to 35 with alopecia areata. Some clones in this sample may be carry-over from other donors' samples. The CDR3 nucleotides read TGTGCCAGCAGCCCCCGGGACAGGGAGGACAATCAGCCCCAGCATTTT. This codes for CASSPRDREDNQPQHF.